This T cell receptor (beta chain) is drawn from a study of cytomegalovirus exposure and HLA in healthy donors. Overall study results and limits: The listing of 150 to 200 TCR beta chains classed them as cytomegalovirus-associated. Earlier analysis found most TCR beta V segments productive about 90% or about 30% of the time. Later work found most CMV-associated TCR beta chains apparently HLA-restricted. A cluster of highly shared sequence variants was likely a sequencing artifact.

The study ran its PCR with 60 Vbeta and 13 Jbeta primers. Method: immunoSEQ multiplex PCR; TCRdb's copy keeps in-frame clones and lacks some. The table lists over 95,000 clones, approximately 80% of them singletons. This CDR3 has 13 residues. V shed 5 bases and J 4 bases; nucleotides not matched to a gene: 5. Germline assignment: CDR1 SGHTA and CDR2 FQGTGA. Only one count was recorded for this clone. Its antigen is not identified. Source material: PBMCs. The sequence derives from a man aged 40-55 years in good health and CMV-seropositive. The chain is built from TRBV7-3 and TRBJ2-7, with TRBD1 matching 7 bases. CDR3 nucleotide sequence: TGTGCCAGCAGCCGGGACAGAGGATACGAGCAGTACTTC. Protein product: CASSRDRGYEQYF.